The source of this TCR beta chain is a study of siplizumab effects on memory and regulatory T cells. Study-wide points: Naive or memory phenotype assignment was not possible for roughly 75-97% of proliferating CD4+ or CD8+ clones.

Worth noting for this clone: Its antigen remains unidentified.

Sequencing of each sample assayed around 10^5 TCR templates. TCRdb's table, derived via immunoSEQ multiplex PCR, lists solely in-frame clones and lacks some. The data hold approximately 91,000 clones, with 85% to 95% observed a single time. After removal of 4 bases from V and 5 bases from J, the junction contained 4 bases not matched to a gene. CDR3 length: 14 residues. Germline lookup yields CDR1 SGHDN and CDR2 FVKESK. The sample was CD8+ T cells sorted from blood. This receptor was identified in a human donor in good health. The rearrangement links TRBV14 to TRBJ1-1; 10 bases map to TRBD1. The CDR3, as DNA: TGTGCCAGCAGCCTGACAGGGGGCGGGACTGAAGCTTTCTTT. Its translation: CASSLTGGGTEAFF.